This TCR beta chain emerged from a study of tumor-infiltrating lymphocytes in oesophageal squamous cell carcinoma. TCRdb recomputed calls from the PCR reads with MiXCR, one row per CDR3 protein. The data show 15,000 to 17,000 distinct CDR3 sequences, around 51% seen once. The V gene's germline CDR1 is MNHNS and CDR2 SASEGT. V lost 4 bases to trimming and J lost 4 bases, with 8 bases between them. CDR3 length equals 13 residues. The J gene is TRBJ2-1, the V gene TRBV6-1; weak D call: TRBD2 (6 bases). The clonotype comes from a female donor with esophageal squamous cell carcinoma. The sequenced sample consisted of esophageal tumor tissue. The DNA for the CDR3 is TGTGCCAGCAGTGCCGGGAGATACAATGAGCAGTTCTTC. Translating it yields CASSAGRYNEQFF.